These T cell receptor beta chains were read from a single sample in a study of blood T cell repertoires in COVID-19. Assay: immunoSEQ multiplex PCR; the TCRdb copy retains only in-frame clones and omits some. The sample consists of about 270,000 clones, approximately 85% of them appearing once. Sequencing was done on a sample of PBMCs or T cells enriched from blood (not recorded which). The origin of the receptors is a woman in her thirties who had recovered from COVID-19. Both conserved end residues are part of each CDR3. The D gene is left open where the match is weak. The size entry is marked missing in some rows and otherwise reads once, few, many or a size class.

TRBJ2-1 | NA | NA | TRBV5-4 | TGTGCCAGCAGCTTCCGAGGGAAGCCCAATGAGCAGTTCTTC | CASSFRGKPNEQFF
TRBJ2-7 | NA | NA | TRBV13 | TGTGCCAGCAGCCTCTCCTACGAGCAGTACTTC | CASSLSYEQYF
TRBJ1-4 | NA | NA | TRBV29-1 | TGCAGCGTTCGCTACAGAGTTGCAACTAATGAAAAACTGTTTTTT | CSVRYRVATNEKLFF
TRBJ2-7 | TRBD1 | NA | TRBV5-1 | TGCGCCAGCAGCTTAAATGTCCCTGGACAGGGCAACGAGCAGTACTTC | CASSLNVPGQGNEQYF
TRBJ1-4 | NA | NA | TRBV30 | TGTGCCTGGAGTGTCGCGCAGGCAAGGGGAAATCTATTTTTT | CAWSVAQARGNLFF
TRBJ2-2 | TRBD2 | NA | TRBV6-7 | TGTGCCAGCAGTAACACTAGCGGGAACACCGGGGAGCTGTTTTTT | CASSNTSGNTGELFF
TRBJ1-1 | TRBD1 | NA | TRBV18 | TGTGCCAGCTCAATGAGTCGTACAGGGGGGTACACTGAAGCTTTCTTT | CASSMSRTGGYTEAFF
TRBJ2-7 | NA | NA | TRBV7-2 | TGTGCCAGCAGCTCAGAAGGGTACAGGGTGGACGAGCAGTACTTC | CASSSEGYRVDEQYF
TRBJ1-1 | NA | NA | TRBV7-6 | TGTGCCAGCAGCCCACTACCGGAAATAGGTATAACTGAAGCTTTCTTT | CASSPLPEIGITEAFF
TRBJ1-5 | NA | few | TRBV30 | TGTGCCTGGAGTGTTGGGACACCTAATAGCAATCAGCCCCAGCATTTT | CAWSVGTPNSNQPQHF
TRBJ1-4 | NA | NA | TRBV28 | TGTGCCAGCAGTTTATCAGGCGGGGTTGAAAAACTGTTTTTT | CASSLSGGVEKLFF
TRBJ1-4 | NA | once | TRBV2 | TGTGCCAGCAGACTTCAGGGCGCCGGGGAAAAACTGTTTTTT | CASRLQGAGEKLFF
TRBJ1-1 | TRBD1 | NA | TRBV19 | TGTGCCAGTAGTATACGGGACAGAAACACTGAAGCTTTCTTT | CASSIRDRNTEAFF
TRBJ1-1 | NA | NA | TRBV30 | TGTGCCTGGACCCCCGGGGGGCCCGTCACTTTCTTT | CAWTPGGPVTFF
TRBJ1-2 | NA | few | TRBV5-3 | TGTGCCAGAAGCTCGGCGACACCATTCAACTATGGCTACACCTTC | CARSSATPFNYGYTF
TRBJ2-2 | TRBD2 | once | TRBV18 | TGTGCCAGCTCACGTATCGGGCTAGCGGGAGTAAACACCGGGGAGCTGTTTTTT | CASSRIGLAGVNTGELFF
TRBJ1-2 | TRBD1 | NA | TRBV9 | TGTGCCAGCAGCGTAGGTTCCGCGGGGACAGGGATTCGGGGCTACACCTTC | CASSVGSAGTGIRGYTF
TRBJ2-3 | TRBD1 | NA | TRBV2 | TGTGCCAGCACGGGACAGGGGGCCTGGACAGATACGCAGTATTTT | CASTGQGAWTDTQYF
TRBJ2-5 | TRBD2 | NA | TRBV7-7 | TGTGCCAGCAGCTTAGGAGGGACTAGGGCGGAGACCCAGTACTTC | CASSLGGTRAETQYF
TRBJ2-3 | NA | NA | TRBV4-3 | TGCGCCAGCAGCCGCCTATATTTCACAGGGACAGATACGCAGTATTTT | CASSRLYFTGTDTQYF
TRBJ1-5 | NA | once | TRBV18 | TGTGCCAGCTCACCCACAGGGATACCTAATCAGCCCCAGCATTTT | CASSPTGIPNQPQHF
TRBJ1-2 | NA | NA | TRBV19 | TGTGCCAGTAGTGTGGAGGAAGGTTACACCTTC | CASSVEEGYTF
TRBJ1-2 | TRBD1 | few | TRBV7-2 | TGTGCCAGCAGCTTGACCCCGGGACAGCACTATGGCTACACCTTC | CASSLTPGQHYGYTF
TRBJ1-2 | TRBD1 | few | TRBV2 | TGTGCCAGCAGTGAACTGACGTGGGCAGGGGGCGCGGGTGGCTACACCTTC | CASSELTWAGGAGGYTF
TRBJ1-1 | NA | once | TRBV6-4 | TGTGCCAGCAGTCCGAGACAGAACCCTGAAGCTTTCTTT | CASSPRQNPEAFF
TRBJ2-7 | TRBD1 | NA | TRBV10-3 | TGTGCCATCAGTGGGGCAGACAGGGGAGGCGAGCAGTACTTC | CAISGADRGGEQYF
TRBJ2-7 | NA | few | TRBV18 | TGTGCCAGCTCACCACTTTCCCGGCCGGCGGAGTTGGATGAGCAGTACTTC | CASSPLSRPAELDEQYF
TRBJ2-7 | NA | NA | TRBV4-1 | TGCGCCAGCAGCCAAGCAGGCTACGAGCAGTACTTC | CASSQAGYEQYF
TRBJ2-1 | NA | NA | TRBV24-1 | TGTGCCACCAGTGACACAGGGTTTAAGCAGTTCTTC | CATSDTGFKQFF
TRBJ1-6 | TRBD1 | NA | TRBV27 | TGTGCCAGCAGTGCTCGCGCCCGCCAGGGGGAGTTACCCCTCCACTTT | CASSARARQGELPLHF
TRBJ2-1 | NA | few | TRBV19 | TGTGCCAGTAGTATAGGACAGAATGAGCAGTTCTTC | CASSIGQNEQFF
TRBJ1-3 | TRBD1 | NA | TRBV19 | TGTGCCAGTAGTAAGACAGGGGTAAAGAGCAGCTCTGGAAACACCATATATTTT | CASSKTGVKSSSGNTIYF
TRBJ1-1 | NA | NA | TRBV9 | TGTGCCAGCAGCGTAGATGTAGTAAGTGAAGCTTTCTTT | CASSVDVVSEAFF
TRBJ2-5 | TRBD1 | NA | TRBV7-9 | TGTGCCAGCAGCTTAGGGGTCAGGGGGAAAGAGACCCAGTACTTC | CASSLGVRGKETQYF
TRBJ2-7 | TRBD1 | once | TRBV27 | TGTGCCAGCAGTCCCGGGACAGGGAAGAGCTCCTACGAGCAGTACTTC | CASSPGTGKSSYEQYF
TRBJ2-1 | NA | NA | TRBV19 | TGTGCCAGTAGTATAGTGGTAGCGGCCAACAATGAGCAGTTCTTC | CASSIVVAANNEQFF
TRBJ1-1 | TRBD1 | NA | TRBV28 | TGTGCCAGCAGTACCCACAGGGGGCTTGGCACTGAAGCTTTCTTT | CASSTHRGLGTEAFF
TRBJ1-2 | NA | NA | TRBV19 | TGTGCCAGTAGTCGGGGACAACGGGACTATGGCTACACCTTC | CASSRGQRDYGYTF
TRBJ2-7 | NA | few | TRBV28 | TGTGCCAGCGCGGTAGGGGGATGGGAGCAGTACTTC | CASAVGGWEQYF
TRBJ2-5 | TRBD2 | NA | TRBV7-2 | TGTGCCAGCAGCCCGGGACTAGCAATAGAGACCCAGTACTTC | CASSPGLAIETQYF
TRBJ2-5 | TRBD1 | few | TRBV6-2/TRBV6-3 | TGTGCCAGCAGTTACTCGACAGGGGAAGAGACCCAGTACTTC | CASSYSTGEETQYF
TRBJ1-6 | NA | NA | TRBV7-2 | TGTGCCAGCAGCTTAGTGATAAGGGGATCACCCCTCCACTTT | CASSLVIRGSPLHF
TRBJ2-1 | TRBD2 | NA | TRBV7-9 | TGTGCCAGCAGTCCAAGCGGGAGTAGCAACAATGAGCAGTTCTTC | CASSPSGSSNNEQFF
TRBJ1-6 | NA | NA | TRBV4-1 | TGCGCCAGCAGCCAAGACGGGGCAGGGAGGGCACCCCTCCACTTT | CASSQDGAGRAPLHF
TRBJ2-5 | TRBD1 | NA | TRBV5-5 | TGTGCCAGCAGCCCGGTAACAGGGGGCGCAGAGACCCAGTACTTC | CASSPVTGGAETQYF
TRBJ1-1 | NA | NA | TRBV5-1 | TGCGCCAGCAGCTCCCTGGACAGACTTGAAGCTTTCTTT | CASSSLDRLEAFF
TRBJ1-6 | NA | NA | TRBV7-9 | TGTGCCAGCAGCTCCCAAGGGGGGGTCGGTTCACCCCTCCACTTT | CASSSQGGVGSPLHF
TRBJ2-7 | TRBD2 | NA | TRBV3-1/TRBV3-2 | TGTGCCAGCAGCCAACCAGCGGGAGACCTTTACTACGAGCAGTACTTC | CASSQPAGDLYYEQYF
TRBJ2-2 | NA | NA | TRBV7-8 | TGTGCCAGCAGCTCCTTACTCAGCGGCAACACCGGGGAGCTGTTTTTT | CASSSLLSGNTGELFF
TRBJ2-7 | NA | NA | TRBV12-3/TRBV12-4 | TGTGCCAGCATGTATAACTACGAGCAGTACTTC | CASMYNYEQYF
TRBJ2-7 | NA | few | TRBV9 | TGTGCCAGCAGCCCAGGAATGGGCTACGAGCAGTACTTC | CASSPGMGYEQYF
TRBJ1-6 | NA | NA | TRBV6-2/TRBV6-3 | TGTGCCAGCAGTTACTCGAGACTGCCGCCCGGAAATTCACCCCTCCACTTT | CASSYSRLPPGNSPLHF
TRBJ1-2 | TRBD1 | NA | TRBV7-2 | TGTGCCAGCAGCTTTTCCCGGGACAGCCTCTATGGCTACACCTTC | CASSFSRDSLYGYTF